This is a list of T cell receptor beta chains from one sample in a study of control samples from healthy donors and cancer patients. Using immunoSEQ multiplex PCR, the repertoire was profiled, and TCRdb retains in-frame clones only, with some absent. This repertoire shows about 15,000 clones, around 86% found once; its top ten account for around 10%. The sequencing sample was made of PBMCs. The receptors shown here come from a woman aged 65 to 85 with colorectal cancer. Both conserved end residues are part of each CDR3. Fields, in order: CDR3 DNA, CDR3 protein, V gene, D gene, J gene, clone size, CDR3 length. A D gene is named only where the DNA matches it firmly. For some rows the clone size is stated as once, few or many, or as a class when expanded; others skip it.

DNA: TGTGCCAGCAGCTGGAAGTCAGGGGCGGAAAAACTGTTTTTT
CDR3: CASSWKSGAEKLFF
V: TRBV7-9
D: -
J: TRBJ1-4
size: -
length: 14

DNA: TGCGCCAGCAGCTTGGCCCCGGGACAGGGGGCGATATACTACGAGCAGTACTTC
CDR3: CASSLAPGQGAIYYEQYF
V: TRBV5-1
D: TRBD1
J: TRBJ2-7
size: -
length: 18

DNA: TGCGCCAGCAAGGGGGGGGCGTCAGATACGCAGTATTTT
CDR3: CASKGGASDTQYF
V: TRBV10-1
D: -
J: TRBJ2-3
size: -
length: 13

DNA: TGTGCCAGCAGTCCAGGGTTTTATGGCTACACCTTC
CDR3: CASSPGFYGYTF
V: TRBV12-3/TRBV12-4
D: -
J: TRBJ1-2
size: -
length: 12

DNA: TGTGCCAGCAGCTTAGTCCGGTCCTCTGGAAACACCATATATTTT
CDR3: CASSLVRSSGNTIYF
V: TRBV7-2
D: -
J: TRBJ1-3
size: -
length: 15

DNA: TGTGCCAGCAGTTTTTCGCGAGAGACCCAGTACTTC
CDR3: CASSFSRETQYF
V: TRBV12-3/TRBV12-4
D: -
J: TRBJ2-5
size: -
length: 12

DNA: TGTGCCAGTAGTCGGCGGGAGGGCTCCTACAATGAGCAGTTCTTC
CDR3: CASSRREGSYNEQFF
V: TRBV19
D: TRBD2
J: TRBJ2-1
size: -
length: 15

DNA: TGTGCCAGCAGTGAATTCCCAGGGAGCTCCTACGAGCAGTACTTC
CDR3: CASSEFPGSSYEQYF
V: TRBV6-1
D: -
J: TRBJ2-7
size: -
length: 15

DNA: TGTGCCAGCAGCGTAGGGGGCTACAACTATGGCTACACCTTC
CDR3: CASSVGGYNYGYTF
V: TRBV9
D: -
J: TRBJ1-2
size: -
length: 14

DNA: TGTGCCAGCAGCTTAGGGTCCAGGGACCGTGGCTACACCTTC
CDR3: CASSLGSRDRGYTF
V: TRBV7-3
D: -
J: TRBJ1-2
size: -
length: 14

DNA: TGTGCCAGCAGTCTCGGGACAGGAGTCTCCTACGAGCAGTACTTC
CDR3: CASSLGTGVSYEQYF
V: TRBV6-6
D: TRBD1
J: TRBJ2-7
size: -
length: 15

DNA: TGTGCCAGCAGTTACTCCCGGGACAGGGAGTACTTC
CDR3: CASSYSRDREYF
V: TRBV6-5
D: TRBD1
J: TRBJ2-5
size: -
length: 12

DNA: TGTGCCAGCTCCGGGGATCGCGCTTGGTACTATGGCTACACCTTC
CDR3: CASSGDRAWYYGYTF
V: TRBV2
D: -
J: TRBJ1-2
size: once
length: 15

DNA: TGTGCCAGCAGCTTAGACAGGTTGGAGCAGTACTTC
CDR3: CASSLDRLEQYF
V: TRBV7-8
D: -
J: TRBJ2-7
size: once
length: 12

DNA: TGTGCCAGCAGTACCGAGGGACAGGGGGCGTTCGGCAAAAACATTCAGTACTTC
CDR3: CASSTEGQGAFGKNIQYF
V: TRBV7-9
D: TRBD1
J: TRBJ2-4
size: once
length: 18

DNA: TGCGCCAGCAGGGGTCGGACCCGGGGGAATGAGCAGTTCTTC
CDR3: CASRGRTRGNEQFF
V: TRBV4-1
D: -
J: TRBJ2-1
size: few
length: 14

DNA: TGTGCCAGCAGCTTAGAGGGGGCCGGAACCGGGGAGCTGTTTTTT
CDR3: CASSLEGAGTGELFF
V: TRBV7-2
D: TRBD1
J: TRBJ2-2
size: -
length: 15

DNA: TGCGCCAGCAGCCAAGATCCTCAGGGGGCCCGTGGCTACACCTTC
CDR3: CASSQDPQGARGYTF
V: TRBV4-3
D: TRBD1
J: TRBJ1-2
size: once
length: 15

DNA: TGTGCCAGCAGCTTAGATCTGAGGGGCCGTTACACTGAAGCTTTCTTT
CDR3: CASSLDLRGRYTEAFF
V: TRBV11-3
D: -
J: TRBJ1-1
size: -
length: 16

DNA: TGTGCCAGCAGCCTCCTCGGGGGAGCGGGGGTTAGGAATGAGCAGTTCTTC
CDR3: CASSLLGGAGVRNEQFF
V: TRBV7-8
D: TRBD2
J: TRBJ2-1
size: -
length: 17

DNA: TGTGCCAGCAGCTTAGGAGGGACGGTAGCTGAAGCTTTCTTT
CDR3: CASSLGGTVAEAFF
V: TRBV11-3
D: -
J: TRBJ1-1
size: few
length: 14

DNA: TGTGCCAGCAGGGAGGGGACAGGGGGCAATTCACCCCTCCACTTT
CDR3: CASREGTGGNSPLHF
V: TRBV2
D: TRBD1
J: TRBJ1-6
size: -
length: 15